The 14 T cell receptor beta chains below all came from one sample that was sequenced in a study of CD8+ T cells in alopecia areata. RNA extraction and reverse transcription yielded cDNA as sequencing template. The repertoire was sequenced with immunoSEQ multiplex PCR; TCRdb's copy has only in-frame clones and lacks some. Here the sample spans 150,000 to 250,000 clones, roughly 60% being singletons. Treatment given: oral pan-JAK inhibitor, 5-10 mg twice daily. The input for sequencing was CD4+ T cells sorted from blood, taken at week 24, from a patient treated with tofacitinib. All receptors derive from a human donor with alopecia areata.

The chain links TRBV15 to TRBJ2-1, with 8 bases aligning to TRBD2. The CDR3 has 18 residues. Losses at the gene ends were 0 bases for V and 7 bases for J; bases not matched to a gene: 14. Germline V CDR1 and CDR2: LNHNV, YYDKDF (reference sequence). The CDR3 reads CATSRDPSTGGPRNEQFF. CDR3 nucleotides: TGTGCCACCAGCAGAGACCCCTCAACGGGAGGGCCGAGGAATGAGCAGTTCTTC.

This clone appeared once. The gene calls are TRBV7-9 and TRBJ1-1, with 9 bases that match TRBD1. The junction had 6 bases not matched to a gene; V was cut back by 8 bases and J by 2 bases. CDR3 length: 14 amino acids. Germline V gene sequence: CDR1 SEHNR, CDR2 FQNEAQ (reference sequence). In DNA form, the CDR3 reads TGTGCCAGCTTAGCGACAGGGGGAAACACTGAAGCTTTCTTT. This translates into CASLATGGNTEAFF.

The V gene is TRBV2, the J gene TRBJ2-1; D uncertain. The germline V gene has CDR1 SNHLY and CDR2 FYNNEI. V was clipped by 5 bases and J by 5 bases, with 10 bases between them. This CDR3 spans 13 amino acids. CDR3 DNA: TGTGCCAGCAGTCCCTTGAGAGACAATGAGCAGTTCTTC. Amino acids: CASSPLRDNEQFF.

This chain joins TRBV4-1 and TRBJ2-2, with 11 bases that match TRBD2. V shed 3 bases, J shed 5 bases, and the junction held 8 bases outside the gene matches. The germline V gene encodes CDR1 MGHRA and CDR2 YSYEKL. The CDR3 contains 17 residues. The CDR3 DNA sequence: TGCGCCAGCAGCCAGTTTAGCGGGAGGGCGGGTACCGGGGAGCTGTTTTTT. Protein sequence: CASSQFSGRAGTGELFF.

This clone was seen more than once but under ten times. The chain combines TRBV5-1 with TRBJ2-1; 8 bases align to TRBD1. CDR3 length equals 13 residues. The ends lost 4 bases at V and 8 bases at J; junction bases unmatched: 5. Germline CDR1 SGHRS, CDR2 YFSETQ. For the CDR3, the DNA is TGCGCCAGCAGCAAGGACAGGGTTGATGAGCAGTTCTTC. Amino acid sequence: CASSKDRVDEQFF.

The CDR3 nucleotides are TGCAGTGCTCCATCCTACAATGAGCAGTTCTTC. It codes for CSAPSYNEQFF. V gene TRBV20-1 combines with J gene TRBJ2-1; no firm D call. Germline V gene lookup returns CDR1 DFQATT and CDR2 SNEGSKA (reference sequence). Trimming removed 5 bases from V and 1 base from J, with 3 bases in between. This CDR3 has 11 amino acids.

This sequence joins TRBV7-2 and TRBJ1-6; D remains ambiguous. Trimming removed 1 base at V and 10 bases at J, with 8 bases between. Looked up from germline, CDR1 is SGHTA and CDR2 is FQGNSA. The CDR3 contains 13 residues. The CDR3 coding sequence is TGTGCCAGCAGCTTAGACGGCAACTCACCCCTCCACTTT. Its protein is CASSLDGNSPLHF.

This chain links TRBV5-1 with TRBJ2-5; D may match TRBD1 or TRBD2 (5 bases each). The CDR3 covers 12 residues. Germline V gene sequence: CDR1 SGHRS, CDR2 YFSETQ. V gave up 7 bases and J gave up 6 bases, with 13 bases separating them. CDR3 loop: CASGEGPKTQYF. CDR3 sequence (DNA): TGCGCCAGCGGCGAGGGGCCGAAGACCCAGTACTTC.

The chain recombines TRBV7-3 with TRBJ1-2; a weak D match, TRBD1 (6 bases). CDR1 is SGHTA and CDR2 is FQGTGA in the germline V gene. There are 15 residues in the CDR3. The germline V and J ends were trimmed by 0 bases and 6 bases, with 14 bases remaining between them. The CDR3 is CASSLTGDTAHGYTF. The CDR3 DNA reads as TGTGCCAGCAGCTTAACCGGGGACACGGCCCATGGCTACACCTTC. Combining the CDR3 with reference TRBV7-3 and TRBJ1-2 gives the whole variable domain GAGVSQTPSNKVTEKGKYVELRCDPISGHTALYWYRQSLGQGPEFLIYFQGTGAADDSGLPNDRFFAVRPEGSVSTLKIQRTERGDSAVYLCASSLTGDTAHGYTFGSGTRLTVV.

The chain employs TRBV28 and TRBJ1-5; TRBD1 might be the D (6 bases). Germline V lookup: CDR1 MDHEN, CDR2 SYDVKM. The ends were cut back, 4 bases at V and 6 bases at J, with 19 bases in the middle. The CDR3 contains 16 residues. CDR3 region: CASSYQTQGFSQPQHF. DNA of the CDR3: TGTGCCAGCAGTTACCAGACACAGGGATTCAGTCAGCCCCAGCATTTT.

This clone came up a few times. The V and J genes are TRBV18 and TRBJ2-7, with no clear D. The CDR3 is 15 amino acids. From germline, CDR1 is KGHSH and CDR2 LQKENI. The V gene lost 3 bases and the J gene lost 7 bases, with 19 bases spanning the gap. The DNA for the CDR3 is TGTGCCAGCTCACCCGACATGGAACTGGTTAAGGAGCAGTACTTC. Protein: CASSPDMELVKEQYF.

The chain couples TRBV4-3 to TRBJ1-2; 10 positions agree with TRBD1. The germline gives CDR1 LGHNA, CDR2 YSLEER. There are 15 residues in the CDR3. J was trimmed by 8 bases and V by 1 base; bases with no gene match: 7. The CDR3 loop is CASSQVRQGALGYTF. The DNA for the CDR3 is TGCGCCAGCAGCCAAGTAAGACAGGGGGCCTTGGGCTACACCTTC.

The CDR3 DNA reads as TGTGCCAGCAGTGACGGAACCTACGAGCAGTACTTC. Translation gives CASSDGTYEQYF. The chain links TRBV25-1 to TRBJ2-7; D uncertain. Trimming took off 3 bases at V and 2 bases at J, with 5 bases between the two ends. The germline gives CDR1 MGHDK, CDR2 SYGVNS. The CDR3 spans 12 residues.

The chain carries TRBV5-6 and TRBJ1-2; 9 nucleotides line up with TRBD1. V was pared by 2 bases and J by 7 bases, with 9 bases of the junction left unmatched. This CDR3 contains 15 residues. From germline, CDR1 is SGHDT and CDR2 YYEEEE. The CDR3 sequence: CASSLPGQGPFGYTF. The CDR3 bases are TGTGCCAGCAGCTTACCGGGACAGGGACCTTTTGGCTACACCTTC.